These 26 T cell receptor beta chains came from one sample sequenced in a study of control samples from healthy donors and cancer patients. Generated by immunoSEQ multiplex PCR, the TCRdb table keeps only in-frame clones and is missing some. The table records 2,800 or so clones, over 90% of them present only once. Sequencing input: PBMCs. Source of these receptors: a man between 65 and 79 years old with lung cancer.

This chain connects TRBV30 to TRBJ1-1; maybe TRBD1 (6 bases). V gave up 2 bases and J gave up 0 bases, with 13 bases separating them. In germline, CDR1 is GTSNPN, CDR2 SVGIG (reference sequence). This CDR3 comprises 15 residues. For the CDR3, the DNA is TGTGCCTGGAGTCCCCTGACAGGAGTGAACACTGAAGCTTTCTTT. The encoded protein is CAWSPLTGVNTEAFF.

The V gene is TRBV5-6, the J gene TRBJ1-5; the D is unclear. The length of the CDR3 is 17 residues. Germline loops: CDR1 SGHDT, CDR2 YYEEEE. Trimming removed 2 bases from V and 1 base from J, with 16 bases in between. CDR3 sequence: CASSLGVGGVSNQPQHF. Written as DNA, the CDR3 is TGTGCCAGCAGCTTAGGTGTGGGTGGGGTGAGCAATCAGCCCCAGCATTTT.

The CDR3 bases are TGTGCCAGCAGCTTGGCTCAGGGTTACGAGCAGTACTTC. Translating it yields CASSLAQGYEQYF. The chain is built from TRBV5-6 and TRBJ2-7; TRBD1 might be the D (5 bases). With 0 bases removed from V and 4 bases from J, the gap between germline ends came to 8 bases. The CDR3 has 13 amino acids. Germline V gene lookup returns CDR1 SGHDT and CDR2 YYEEEE.

The rearrangement uses TRBV20-1 and TRBJ2-3, with 8 bases aligning to TRBD2. Germline-derived CDR1 and CDR2 are DFQATT and SNEGSKA (reference sequence). V shed 3 bases and J 3 bases; nucleotides not matched to a gene: 11. The CDR3 totals 16 residues. The CDR3 loop is CSASNPTSGSTDTQYF. The CDR3 DNA follows: TGCAGTGCTAGTAATCCTACTAGCGGTTCAACAGATACGCAGTATTTT.

J is TRBJ2-3 and V is TRBV3-1 (or the pseudogene TRBV3-2), with D tentatively TRBD2 (6 bases). V lost 4 bases to trimming and J lost 6 bases, with 11 bases between them. The CDR3 is 13 residues long. Per the germline V gene, CDR1 is LGHDT and CDR2 is YNNKEL (reference sequence). The CDR3 protein is CASSPAGRDTQYF. DNA for the CDR3: TGTGCCAGCAGCCCCGCGGGGAGGGATACGCAGTATTTT.

The chain is built from TRBV12-5 and TRBJ2-3; 8 bases line up with TRBD2. The CDR3 length is 15 residues. Germline lookup yields CDR1 LGHNT and CDR2 FRNRAP. With V trimmed by 1 base and J by 6 bases, 6 bases remained unmatched. The CDR3 DNA reads as TGTGCTAGTGGTTTGGGGTCAGCGGGAGCTGATACGCAGTATTTT. Its translation is CASGLGSAGADTQYF.

In its sample, this clone was seen once. The V gene is TRBV19, the J gene TRBJ2-2; no reliable D call. There are 14 residues in the CDR3. Germline CDR1 reads LNHDA; CDR2 reads SQIVND (reference sequence). V lost 0 bases and J 4 bases, leaving 6 bases between the germline ends. CDR3 DNA sequence: TGTGCCAGTAGTATAGAGGGCAGCACCGGGGAGCTGTTTTTT. Its translation: CASSIEGSTGELFF.

The chain links TRBV2 to TRBJ1-1; TRBD1 is a possible D gene (5 bases). The CDR3 is made up of 13 amino acids. V dropped 7 bases and J dropped 1 base, with 10 bases sitting between them. The germline gives CDR1 SNHLY, CDR2 FYNNEI. The CDR3 sequence is CASIPGRNTEAFF. CDR3 bases: TGTGCCAGCATCCCAGGGAGGAACACTGAAGCTTTCTTT.

J is TRBJ2-1 and V is TRBV19, with 10 bases matching TRBD2. With V trimmed by 5 bases and J by 9 bases, 22 bases remained unmatched. The germline CDR1 and CDR2 sequences are LNHDA and SQIVND (reference sequence). The CDR3 length is 19 residues. In DNA, the CDR3 is TGTGCCAGTAGTCCCCGATTCGGAATAGCGGGGGGATTTCGGGGTGAGCAGTTCTTC. It translates to CASSPRFGIAGGFRGEQFF.

The chain uses TRBV7-8 and TRBJ1-1; tentatively, D is TRBD1 (5 bases). Germline CDR1 is SGHVS and CDR2 is FQNEAQ. Trimming shortened V by 3 bases and J by 5 bases, and 13 bases separated the two germline ends. This CDR3 has 14 amino acids. The CDR3 coding sequence is TGTGCCAGCAGCTTCTCAGGGAGGGAAACTGAAGCTTTCTTT. Translated: CASSFSGRETEAFF.

The gene calls are TRBV19 and TRBJ1-5; 11 positions match TRBD1. The CDR3 is 15 residues long. Germline CDR1 reads LNHDA; CDR2 reads SQIVND (reference sequence). J was trimmed by 7 bases and V by 4 bases; bases with no gene match: 6. The CDR3: CASSTDRGLRQPQHF. As DNA, the CDR3 is TGTGCCAGTAGTACGGACAGGGGGCTCAGGCAGCCCCAGCATTTT. Combining the CDR3 with reference TRBV19 and TRBJ1-5 gives the whole variable domain DGGITQSPKYLFRKEGQNVTLSCEQNLNHDAMYWYRQDPGQGLRLIYYSQIVNDFQKGDIAEGYSVSREKKESFPLTVTSAQKNPTAFYLCASSTDRGLRQPQHFGDGTRLSIL.

The genes are TRBV24-1 and TRBJ2-5, with 10 bases aligning to TRBD2. V lost 3 bases and J lost 5; bases outside the gene matches: 5. The CDR3 runs 15 residues. Germline-derived CDR1 and CDR2 are KGHDR and SFDVKD. CDR3 in amino acids: CATSDRLAGVETQYF. The CDR3, as DNA: TGTGCCACCAGTGATAGGCTAGCGGGGGTTGAGACCCAGTACTTC.

The chain couples TRBV27 to TRBJ2-1, with D uncertain. Trimming pared 4 bases from V and 6 bases from J, leaving 10 bases between. From germline, CDR1 is MNHEY and CDR2 SMNVEV (reference sequence). This CDR3 contains 13 residues. The CDR3 spells CASSWTFGNEQFF. Here the CDR3 DNA reads TGTGCCAGCAGTTGGACCTTCGGCAATGAGCAGTTCTTC.

The chain couples TRBV5-6 to TRBJ1-4, with D maybe TRBD1 (5 bases). V was clipped by 4 bases and J by 3 bases, with 7 bases between them. Germline V gene lookup returns CDR1 SGHDT and CDR2 YYEEEE. The CDR3 loop spans 13 amino acids. The CDR3 nucleotides are TGTGCCAGCAGCGGGACCCCTAATGAAAAACTGTTTTTT. Amino acid sequence: CASSGTPNEKLFF.

The rearrangement links TRBV9 to TRBJ2-2; 10 bases align to TRBD2. This CDR3 spans 17 amino acids. V trimming: 0 bases; J trimming: 4 bases; junction bases outside the gene matches: 6. Per the germline V gene, CDR1 is SGDLS and CDR2 is YYNGEE. The CDR3 is CASSVASSGGLTGELFF. The CDR3 DNA sequence: TGTGCCAGCAGCGTAGCTTCTAGCGGGGGCCTCACCGGGGAGCTGTTTTTT.

This clone came up once. V and J are TRBV5-8 and TRBJ1-5; D is perhaps TRBD1 (6 bases). The CDR3 loop spans 14 amino acids. V was cut by 1 base and J by 7 bases, with 12 bases left in between. CDR1 SGHTS and CDR2 YDEGEE come from the germline V gene. In DNA, the CDR3 is TGTGCCAGCAGCTTGCCCCAGGGGAGGCAGCCCCAGCATTTT. Residues: CASSLPQGRQPQHF. The variable domain in full, completed from reference TRBV5-8 and TRBJ1-5, reads EAGVTQSPTHLIKTRGQQATLRCSPISGHTSVYWYQQALGLGLQFLLWYDEGEERNRGNFPPRFSGRQFPNYSSELNVNALELEDSALYLCASSLPQGRQPQHFGDGTRLSIL.

The V call is TRBV19, the J call TRBJ1-1, with 7 bases lining up with TRBD1. Per the germline V gene, CDR1 is LNHDA and CDR2 is SQIVND (reference sequence). The CDR3 has 14 amino acids. The V segment lost 5 bases and the J segment 5 bases; nucleotides outside the gene matches: 8. The CDR3 bases are TGTGCCAGTAGTCCCAACAGGGGCGGAACTGAAGCTTTCTTT. Residues: CASSPNRGGTEAFF.

V is TRBV3-1 (or the pseudogene TRBV3-2) and J is TRBJ2-7; D possibly corresponds to TRBD1 (5 bases). The CDR3 is 13 residues long. Germline V gene data show CDR1 as LGHDT and CDR2 as YNNKEL (reference sequence). Between the trimmed V and J ends, which lost 4 bases and 6 bases, there was a span of 13 bases. The DNA for the CDR3 is TGTGCCAGCAGCCGAGGTGAAGGGGTCGAGCAGTACTTC. It is translated as CASSRGEGVEQYF.

This CDR3 reads CAISDAGPNIQYF. CDR3 sequence (DNA): TGTGCCATCAGTGACGCAGGGCCGAACATTCAGTACTTC. The rearrangement uses TRBV10-3 and TRBJ2-4, with D tentatively TRBD1 (5 bases). CDR3 length: 13 amino acids. Trimming removed 3 bases at V and 7 bases at J, with 10 bases between. Germline V gene data show CDR1 as ENHRY and CDR2 as SYGVKD.

The J gene is TRBJ2-2, the V gene TRBV29-1; D is tentatively TRBD1 or TRBD2 (6 bases each). CDR3 size: 14 residues. Germline assignment: CDR1 SQVTM and CDR2 ANQGSEA. Between the trimmed V and J ends, which lost 7 bases and 4 bases, there was a span of 16 bases. CDR3: CSAEGGRVTGELFF. The CDR3 DNA reads TGCAGCGCCGAGGGGGGAAGGGTCACCGGGGAGCTGTTTTTT.

The J gene is TRBJ2-3, the V gene TRBV24-1; D is possibly TRBD1 (5 bases). This CDR3 is 13 amino acids long. Germline V gene sequence: CDR1 KGHDR, CDR2 SFDVKD. V lost 10 bases and J lost 0, with 10 bases in between. CDR3 protein: CATNRFSTDTQYF. CDR3 coding DNA: TGTGCCACAAACAGGTTTAGCACAGATACGCAGTATTTT.

The V call is TRBV19, the J call TRBJ2-1, with 8 bases lining up with TRBD2. The CDR3 runs 16 residues. With V trimmed by 6 bases and J by 8 bases, 15 bases remained unmatched. CDR1 is LNHDA, CDR2 SQIVND, per germline (reference sequence). In DNA, the CDR3 is TGTGCCAGTAGGCCACGGACTAGCTCGGAGGCGCATGAGCAGTTCTTC. As protein: CASRPRTSSEAHEQFF.

This chain uses TRBV3-1 (or the pseudogene TRBV3-2) with TRBJ2-7; 7 nucleotides agree with TRBD2. Germline values: CDR1 LGHDT, CDR2 YNNKEL (reference sequence). The CDR3 has 16 amino acids. J lost 3 bases, V lost 1 base, and 9 bases had no gene match. CDR3 amino acids: CASSQAGLVHNYEQYF. In DNA, the CDR3 is TGTGCCAGCAGCCAAGCCGGACTAGTCCACAACTACGAGCAGTACTTC.

The chain recombines TRBV29-1 with TRBJ2-7; 7 bases agree with TRBD1. The CDR3 is 13 residues long. Looked up from germline, CDR1 is SQVTM and CDR2 is ANQGSEA. V lost 7 bases and J lost 5; bases outside the gene matches: 11. The CDR3: CSAERTGMDEQYF. The CDR3 DNA is TGCAGCGCCGAAAGGACAGGCATGGACGAGCAGTACTTC.

In its sample, this clone was seen once. V is TRBV6-1 and J is TRBJ1-3, with D possibly matching TRBD1 (6 bases). V dropped 3 bases and J dropped 8 bases, with 8 bases sitting between them. The CDR3 is 12 amino acids. Germline values: CDR1 MNHNS, CDR2 SASEGT. The CDR3 coding sequence is TGTGCCAGCAGTGACAGGGGACACACCATATATTTT. Residues: CASSDRGHTIYF.

The rearrangement joins TRBV4-1 to TRBJ2-7, with D possibly TRBD1 on 5 matching bases. Deletions cut 4 bases from V and 5 bases from J, with 12 bases between. CDR1 and CDR2 (germline): MGHRA, YSYEKL. CDR3 size: 13 residues. As DNA, the CDR3 is TGCGCCAGCAGCCCTCAGGGTCGGGACGAGCAGTACTTC. Protein sequence: CASSPQGRDEQYF.